A single sample gave rise to the 9 T cell receptor beta chains below, sequenced in a study of CD8 T cells in ankylosing spondylitis (dated by TCRdb to about 2017). Libraries were made using 5' RACE. This sample was sequenced with an Illumina HiSeq 2500. The public reads were run again by TCRdb, first through fastp at Q25 and then through MiXCR, and only productive beta chains were kept. Here each entry gathers all rows of one CDR3 protein and keeps the most common genes and DNA. The sample data list around 53,000 distinct CDR3 sequences, and about 7.8% of these were observed just once. The ten largest clones take up around 7.8% of the sample. The sequenced material came from blood, either unsorted or a sorted T cell fraction (not recorded which). These receptors came from a female donor with ankylosing spondylitis or in good health (not recorded which).

This clonotype was detected ten times or more. V gene TRBV7-6 combines with J gene TRBJ2-2; maybe TRBD2 (5 bases). This CDR3 is built from 13 residues. Between the trimmed V and J ends, which lost 4 bases and 7 bases, there was a span of 10 bases. Germline loops: CDR1 SGHVS, CDR2 FNYEAQ. CDR3 sequence reads: CASSSLGSGELFF. The CDR3 DNA is TGTGCCAGCAGCTCATTGGGGAGCGGGGAGCTGTTTTTT.

This clonotype was detected ten times or more. J is TRBJ1-5 and V is TRBV4-3; 7 bases align to TRBD1. The CDR3 sequence is 14 residues long. CDR1 and CDR2 from the germline V gene are LGHNA and YSLEER. V was pared by 5 bases and J by 6 bases, with 7 bases of the junction left unmatched. The CDR3 protein is CASSNDRVGQPQHF. Written as DNA, the CDR3 is TGCGCCAGCAGCAATGACAGGGTGGGTCAGCCCCAGCATTTT.

Only a few counts were recorded for this clonotype. DNA for the CDR3: TGTGCCAGCAGCTTGATCGTGGGCGGGGGGGCTCGTAATGAGCAGTTCTTC. Amino acids: CASSLIVGGGARNEQFF. The V and J genes are TRBV11-2 and TRBJ2-1; 9 bases fit TRBD2. The CDR3 has 17 amino acids. The junction had 13 bases not matched to a gene; V was cut back by 3 bases and J by 7 bases. Germline loops: CDR1 SGHAT, CDR2 FQNNGV.

In this sample, this clonotype turned up many times. The rearrangement links TRBV2 to TRBJ2-1, with D maybe TRBD1 (5 bases). The V end was cut by 3 bases, the J end by 4 bases, with 13 bases between. CDR3 length: 15 residues. From germline, CDR1 is SNHLY and CDR2 FYNNEI. CDR3 nucleotides: TGTGCCAGCAGTGATCGCAGGGTGGGGTACAATGAGCAGTTCTTC. Translating gives CASSDRRVGYNEQFF. Using reference TRBV2 and TRBJ2-1 for the parts outside the CDR3, the full variable domain is EPEVTQTPSHQVTQMGQEVILRCVPISNHLYFYWYRQILGQKVEFLVSFYNNEISEKSEIFDDQFSVERPDGSNFTLKIRSTKLEDSAMYFCASSDRRVGYNEQFFGPGTRLTVL.

This clonotype was counted ten times or more. V and J are TRBV20-1 and TRBJ2-3; D gene unclear. The CDR3 consists of 11 residues. Trimming stripped 3 bases from V and 0 bases from J, with 1 base between. Germline V gene lookup returns CDR1 DFQATT and CDR2 SNEGSKA (reference sequence). The CDR3 region has the DNA TGCAGTGCTAGGAGCACAGATACGCAGTATTTT. Its protein is CSARSTDTQYF.

This clonotype was picked up many times. The rearrangement links TRBV6-1 to TRBJ2-7; no firm D call. This CDR3 has 13 residues. V lost 1 base to trimming and J lost 7 bases, with 11 bases between them. Germline V gene lookup returns CDR1 MNHNS and CDR2 SASEGT. The CDR3 reads CASSEGRIGEQYV. The CDR3 DNA reads as TGTGCCAGCAGTGAAGGGCGAATCGGGGAGCAGTACGTC.

This clonotype was recorded at least ten times. The chain recombines TRBV19 with TRBJ1-5; 9 bases agree with TRBD1. The germline V gene has CDR1 LNHDA and CDR2 SQIVND (reference sequence). J was trimmed by 2 bases and V by 6 bases; bases with no gene match: 14. CDR3 length: 18 residues. The CDR3 loop reads CASSPGQGVEFGNQPQHF. CDR3 bases: TGTGCCAGTAGCCCGGGACAGGGCGTGGAGTTCGGCAATCAGCCCCAGCATTTT. The full variable domain, in which reference TRBV19 and TRBJ1-5 provide the parts outside the CDR3, is DGGITQSPKYLFRKEGQNVTLSCEQNLNHDAMYWYRQDPGQGLRLIYYSQIVNDFQKGDIAEGYSVSREKKESFPLTVTSAQKNPTAFYLCASSPGQGVEFGNQPQHFGDGTRLSIL.

This clonotype came up many times. This sequence joins TRBV10-3 and TRBJ1-5; 7 bases align to TRBD1. This CDR3 has 14 amino acids. The trim removed 6 bases at V and 2 bases at J, leaving 4 bases unmatched. Per germline, CDR1 ENHRY and CDR2 SYGVKD. For the CDR3, the DNA is TGTGCCATCAGAGACGGACAGGGCAATCAGCCCCAGCATTTT. Protein sequence: CAIRDGQGNQPQHF.

At least ten counts were recorded for this clonotype. The chain carries TRBV28 and TRBJ2-4; D is perhaps TRBD2 (5 bases). The germline CDR1 and CDR2 sequences are MDHEN and SYDVKM. Trimming took 7 bases from V and 3 from J, leaving 13 bases between them. This CDR3 is 14 amino acids long. The CDR3, as DNA: TGTGCCAGCACCCCTCCCGGAGGCAAAAACATTCAGTACTTC. Its protein product is CASTPPGGKNIQYF.